A selection of T cell receptor beta chains follows, all from one sample in a study of T cell responses to AZD1222 COVID-19 vaccine. Sequencing was performed with immunoSEQ multiplex PCR; in TCRdb, only in-frame clones are kept and a portion is missing. Of about 180,000 clones listed, 80% to 95% are singletons. Sequenced material: peripheral blood, taken 28 days after the second AZD1222 dose. Receptors were obtained from an adult who received the AZD1222 COVID-19 vaccine. The CDR3 runs from the conserved cysteine through the conserved F or W. The D gene is left open where the match is weak. Clone size is not always given. Where it is, it says once, few, many or a class for expanded clones.

>-|once|TRBV29-1|TRBJ2-1
CSVVPQRSNYNEQFF
TGCAGCGTTGTCCCCCAGCGGAGCAACTACAATGAGCAGTTCTTC
>TRBD1|-|TRBV18|TRBJ1-3
CASSPVWDSSSSGNTIYF
TGTGCCAGCTCACCAGTCTGGGACAGCTCAAGCTCTGGAAACACCATATATTTT
>-|-|TRBV24-1|TRBJ2-7
CATSEETGSEQYF
TGTGCCACCAGTGAGGAAACAGGGTCCGAGCAGTACTTC
>TRBD1|-|TRBV23-1|TRBJ2-7
CASSHRRDRSYEQYF
TGCGCCAGCAGTCACCGCCGGGACAGATCCTACGAGCAGTACTTC
>TRBD1|-|TRBV5-1|TRBJ2-1
CASSLGQGASGEQFF
TGCGCCAGCAGCCTGGGACAGGGGGCGAGTGGTGAGCAGTTCTTC
>-|-|TRBV21-1|TRBJ1-6
CASSVGGPYNSPLHF
TGTGCCAGCAGCGTTGGGGGGCCCTATAATTCACCCCTCCACTTT
>TRBD2|-|TRBV4-3|TRBJ2-3
CASSQTTSGGSMAQYF
TGCGCCAGCAGCCAAACGACTAGCGGGGGCTCAATGGCGCAGTATTTT
>TRBD2|-|TRBV5-4|TRBJ2-1
CASSSTSGRVNEQFF
TGTGCCAGCAGCTCGACTAGCGGGAGGGTTAATGAGCAGTTCTTC
>-|-|TRBV4-1|TRBJ1-2
CASSPAGRPDGYTF
TGCGCCAGCAGCCCCGCAGGGAGGCCCGATGGCTACACCTTC
>-|-|TRBV27|TRBJ2-5
CASSVGGRKGETQYF
TGTGCCAGCAGTGTGGGTGGGCGCAAAGGAGAGACCCAGTACTTC
>-|-|TRBV7-9|TRBJ2-3
CASSKSRADTDTQYF
TGTGCCAGCAGCAAATCGAGGGCCGACACAGATACGCAGTATTTT
>-|-|TRBV30|TRBJ1-5
CASRGSGQPQHF
TGTGCCTCCAGGGGATCAGGGCAGCCCCAGCATTTT
>TRBD1|-|TRBV12-3/TRBV12-4|TRBJ1-2
CASSLYGQGGYTF
TGTGCCAGCAGTTTATACGGACAGGGAGGCTACACCTTC
>-|many|TRBV7-9|TRBJ2-3
CASSLVGGDTQYF
TGTGCCAGCAGCTTAGTGGGCGGAGATACGCAGTATTTT
>-|-|TRBV28|TRBJ1-5
CASSFFGGFSNQPQHF
TGTGCCAGCAGTTTCTTCGGGGGCTTTAGCAATCAGCCCCAGCATTTT
>-|-|TRBV4-1|TRBJ1-1
CASSHANTGYTEAFF
TGCGCCAGCAGCCATGCTAATACAGGGTACACTGAAGCTTTCTTT
>-|-|TRBV4-1|TRBJ1-2
CASSQDSRVGYGYTF
TGCGCCAGCAGCCAAGATTCCAGGGTAGGGTATGGCTACACCTTC
>-|-|TRBV30|TRBJ2-5
CAWSAEETQYF
TGTGCCTGGAGTGCGGAAGAGACCCAGTACTTC
>TRBD2|-|TRBV27|TRBJ2-1
CASSLSRLAGAGNEQFF
TGTGCCAGCAGTTTATCGAGGCTAGCGGGAGCCGGGAATGAGCAGTTCTTC
>TRBD2|once|TRBV24-1|TRBJ2-5
CATSDSSKRGRPGETQYF
TGTGCCACCAGTGATTCTTCTAAGCGGGGCCGGCCAGGGGAGACCCAGTACTTC
>TRBD2|-|TRBV6-5|TRBJ2-3
CASSWTSGGLTDTQYF
TGTGCCAGCAGTTGGACTAGCGGGGGCCTCACAGATACGCAGTATTTT
>-|-|TRBV19|TRBJ2-7
CASTRGPGRHGSPYEQYF
TGTGCCAGCACCCGGGGACCAGGGAGACATGGGTCCCCCTACGAGCAGTACTTC
>-|-|TRBV13|TRBJ1-1
CASSPEQGSNTEAFF
TGTGCCAGCAGCCCCGAACAGGGTTCCAACACTGAAGCTTTCTTT
>-|-|TRBV5-6|TRBJ1-4
CASSQAGAPQLFF
TGTGCCAGCAGCCAAGCCGGGGCCCCCCAACTGTTTTTT
>-|-|TRBV7-2|TRBJ2-5
CASSRPGLQETQYF
TGTGCCAGCAGCCGGCCGGGACTCCAAGAGACCCAGTACTTC
>TRBD1|-|TRBV4-3|TRBJ2-5
CASSHNRGIQETQYF
TGCGCCAGCAGCCACAACAGGGGGATACAAGAGACCCAGTACTTC
>TRBD2|-|TRBV29-1|TRBJ2-5
CSVVAGQETQYF
TGCAGCGTTGTAGCGGGCCAAGAGACCCAGTACTTC
>-|-|TRBV7-8|TRBJ2-2
CASSLAGTGELFF
TGTGCCAGCAGCTTAGCAGGGACCGGGGAGCTGTTTTTT
>-|-|TRBV3-1/TRBV3-2|TRBJ2-1
CASSREPSDNEQFF
TGTGCCAGCAGCCGAGAGCCCTCCGACAATGAGCAGTTCTTC
>TRBD1|-|TRBV10-3|TRBJ1-5
CAISEGTGHSNQPQHF
TGTGCCATCAGTGAAGGGACAGGGCATAGCAATCAGCCCCAGCATTTT
>-|-|TRBV30|TRBJ2-1
CAWRSLSSYNEQFF
TGTGCCTGGAGGTCTCTGAGCTCCTACAATGAGCAGTTCTTC
>-|-|TRBV27|TRBJ2-5
CASSQPGRWETQYF
TGTGCCAGCAGTCAACCGGGAAGATGGGAGACCCAGTACTTC
>-|once|TRBV15|TRBJ2-7
CATSREASGGYEQYF
TGTGCCACCAGCAGAGAAGCGTCTGGGGGCTACGAGCAGTACTTC
>-|few|TRBV29-1|TRBJ2-7
CSAEAREPYEQYF
TGCAGCGCCGAGGCCAGAGAACCCTACGAGCAGTACTTC
>-|-|TRBV29-1|TRBJ1-1
CSVGDTEAFF
TGCAGCGTTGGGGACACTGAAGCTTTCTTT
>TRBD1|-|TRBV10-1|TRBJ2-7
CASSDGTASGEQYF
TGCGCCAGCAGTGACGGGACAGCCTCCGGAGAGCAGTACTTC
>-|-|TRBV12-3/TRBV12-4|TRBJ1-5
CASRAGHNQPQHF
TGTGCCAGCAGGGCAGGGCACAATCAGCCCCAGCATTTT
>-|-|TRBV3-1/TRBV3-2|TRBJ1-1
CASSQDWQGAFF
TGTGCCAGCAGCCAAGACTGGCAGGGCGCTTTCTTT
>-|-|TRBV28|TRBJ1-5
CASSSQGGYQPQHF
TGTGCCAGCAGTTCCCAGGGCGGGTATCAGCCCCAGCATTTT
>-|-|TRBV6-5|TRBJ1-2
CAATRAGDGYTF
TGTGCCGCAACTCGTGCGGGGGATGGCTACACCTTC
>-|-|TRBV7-8|TRBJ1-2
CASLMGARGRVNYGYTF
TGTGCCAGCCTTATGGGGGCGCGGGGCAGGGTTAACTATGGCTACACCTTC
>TRBD2|-|TRBV28|TRBJ2-1
CASSPTSETYNEQFF
TGTGCCAGCAGCCCCACTAGCGAGACATACAATGAGCAGTTCTTC
>-|-|TRBV30|TRBJ1-4
CAWSLRAGYNEKLFF
TGTGCCTGGAGTCTTCGGGCAGGGTATAATGAAAAACTGTTTTTT